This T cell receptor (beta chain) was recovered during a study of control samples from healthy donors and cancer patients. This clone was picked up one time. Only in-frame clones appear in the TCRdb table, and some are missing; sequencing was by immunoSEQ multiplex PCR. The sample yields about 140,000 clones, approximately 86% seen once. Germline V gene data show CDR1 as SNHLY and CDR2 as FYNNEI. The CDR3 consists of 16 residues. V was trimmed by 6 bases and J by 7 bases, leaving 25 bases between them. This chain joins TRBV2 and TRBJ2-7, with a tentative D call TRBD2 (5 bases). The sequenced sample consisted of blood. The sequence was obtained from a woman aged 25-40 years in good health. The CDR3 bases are TGTGCCAGCAGCGATCATTCCATTCTTACGGGGTTGGAGCAGTACTTC. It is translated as CASSDHSILTGLEQYF.